A single sample gave rise to the 8 T cell receptor beta chains below, sequenced in a study of cytomegalovirus exposure and HLA in healthy donors. PCR used 60 Vbeta primers and 13 Jbeta primers. Data came from immunoSEQ multiplex PCR; TCRdb stores just in-frame clones and leaves some out. This sample has some 150,000 clones, with 77% found just once. The sequenced sample consisted of PBMCs. The receptors stem from a male donor in good health and CMV-seronegative.

The chain links TRBV25-1 to TRBJ2-3, with 12 bases that match TRBD2. The J segment lost 0 bases and the V segment lost 1 base, leaving 2 bases of the junction unmatched. Germline V gene data show CDR1 as MGHDK and CDR2 as SYGVNS. The CDR3 runs 17 residues. The CDR3, as DNA: TGTGCCAGCAGTGAATTGGGACTAGCGGGTAGCACAGATACGCAGTATTTT. It codes for CASSELGLAGSTDTQYF.

The chain employs TRBV2 and TRBJ1-2; 8 nucleotides match TRBD1. The CDR3 covers 13 residues. From germline, CDR1 is SNHLY and CDR2 FYNNEI. Trimming at V came to 6 bases and at J to 7 bases, leaving 7 bases not matched to a gene. CDR3 protein: CASSGQGSRGYTF. The CDR3 DNA reads TGTGCCAGCAGCGGACAGGGATCTCGTGGCTACACCTTC.

V and J are TRBV7-9 and TRBJ2-7; 9 bases fit TRBD1. The V segment lost 5 bases and the J segment 5 bases; nucleotides outside the gene matches: 10. The CDR3 runs 15 residues. From germline, CDR1 is SEHNR and CDR2 FQNEAQ (reference sequence). This CDR3 reads CASSPRTGAWDEQYF. CDR3 nucleotide sequence: TGTGCCAGCAGCCCCCGGACAGGGGCTTGGGACGAGCAGTACTTC.

V is TRBV7-2 and J is TRBJ1-2; D ambiguous. V lost 5 bases, J lost 6 bases, and 16 bases lay in between. Germline CDR1 is SGHTA and CDR2 is FQGNSA. The CDR3 loop spans 14 amino acids. The CDR3 spells CASSLAVQKDGYTF. As DNA, the CDR3 is TGTGCCAGCAGCCTCGCTGTACAGAAGGATGGCTACACCTTC.

This clone has only a few counts. The chain recombines TRBV18 with TRBJ1-3; perhaps TRBD1 as D (6 bases). Trimming pared 6 bases from V and 4 bases from J, leaving 10 bases between. The V gene's germline CDR1 is KGHSH and CDR2 LQKENI. CDR3 size: 13 residues. CDR3 sequence reads: CASSTGQGNTIYF. CDR3 sequence (DNA): TGTGCCAGCTCGACGGGACAAGGAAACACCATATATTTT.

V usage is TRBV7-2 and J usage is TRBJ1-2; D might be TRBD1 (5 bases). Trimming took 2 bases from V and 8 from J, leaving 12 bases between them. Germline V CDR1 and CDR2: SGHTA, FQGNSA. CDR3 size: 13 residues. The CDR3 nucleotides are TGTGCCAGCAGCTTAAAAGGGGCGCGGGGCTACACCTTC. This encodes CASSLKGARGYTF.

This clone has more than one count but fewer than ten. J is TRBJ2-7 and V is TRBV21-1; TRBD2 is taken as the D call from the table, unchecked against the DNA. TRBV21-1 is an annotated pseudogene. CDR3 size: 13 residues. CDR3 region: CASSKGLRGEQYF. Written as DNA, the CDR3 is TGTGCCAGCAGCAAAGGATTGAGAGGGGAGCAGTACTTC.

The rearrangement joins TRBV29-1 to TRBJ2-7, with 12 bases aligning to TRBD1. From germline, CDR1 is SQVTM and CDR2 ANQGSEA. V gave up 7 bases and J gave up 7 bases; unmatched junction bases: 11. The CDR3 loop spans 14 amino acids. The CDR3, as DNA: TGCAGCGCCTTTAGGGGACAGGGGGCTGGGGAGCAGTACTTC. This gives the protein CSAFRGQGAGEQYF.